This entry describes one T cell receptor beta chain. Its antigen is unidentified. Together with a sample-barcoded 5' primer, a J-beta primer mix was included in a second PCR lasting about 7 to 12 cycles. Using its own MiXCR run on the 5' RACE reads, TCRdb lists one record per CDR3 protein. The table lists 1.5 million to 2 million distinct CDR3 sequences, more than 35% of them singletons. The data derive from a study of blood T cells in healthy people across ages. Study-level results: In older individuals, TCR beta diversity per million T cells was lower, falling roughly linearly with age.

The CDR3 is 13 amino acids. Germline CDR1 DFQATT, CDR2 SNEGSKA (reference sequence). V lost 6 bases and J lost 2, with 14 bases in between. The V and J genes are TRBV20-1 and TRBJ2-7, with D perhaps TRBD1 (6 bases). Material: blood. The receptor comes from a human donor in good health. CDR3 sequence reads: CSAPREGAYEQYF. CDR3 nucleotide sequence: TGCAGTGCGCCCCGCGAGGGGGCCTACGAGCAGTACTTC.